These 18 T cell receptor beta chains were sequenced from one sample in a study of beta chain features in type 1 diabetes. All of the isolated RNA was reverse transcribed, so expressed TCRB transcripts were sequenced. Produced via immunoSEQ multiplex PCR; TCRdb's table is partial and in-frame only. Among 200,000 to 300,000 clones listed, 68% were seen once. The sequenced sample consisted of naive CD4+ T cells from blood. The source is a man younger than 40 in good health.

The gene calls are TRBV4-3 and TRBJ2-7; 14 bases line up with TRBD2. The germline V gene has CDR1 LGHNA and CDR2 YSLEER. With 0 bases clipped from V and 0 bases from J, the junction kept 4 bases outside the gene matches. CDR3 length: 18 amino acids. The CDR3 is CASSQDLGTSGSSYEQYF. CDR3 coding DNA: TGCGCCAGCAGCCAAGATCTGGGGACTAGCGGGAGCTCCTACGAGCAGTACTTC.

The V and J genes are TRBV10-3 and TRBJ2-5, with TRBD2 matching over 7 bases. The CDR3 totals 15 residues. Germline V lookup: CDR1 ENHRY, CDR2 SYGVKD. V dropped 3 bases and J dropped 5; count of bases not matched to a gene: 9. CDR3 DNA sequence: TGTGCCATCAGTGACCCCCGACTAGCTCCCGAGACCCAGTACTTC. Its protein is CAISDPRLAPETQYF.

This CDR3 reads CASSIEGEQFF. The CDR3, as DNA: TGCGCCAGCTCTATTGAGGGGGAGCAGTTCTTC. The chain uses TRBV5-1 and TRBJ2-1; D possibly matches TRBD1 or TRBD2 (5 bases each). V was clipped by 7 bases and J by 10 bases, with 12 bases between them. Germline V gene lookup returns CDR1 SGHRS and CDR2 YFSETQ. This CDR3 has 11 residues.

The rearrangement uses TRBV30 and TRBJ1-5; no reliable D call. The ends were cut back, 0 bases at V and 4 bases at J, with 10 bases in the middle. Germline CDR1 and CDR2: GTSNPN and SVGIG (reference sequence). The length of the CDR3 is 14 residues. The CDR3 reads CAWSVLRGNQPQHF. CDR3 DNA: TGTGCCTGGAGTGTACTTCGTGGTAATCAGCCCCAGCATTTT.

V gene TRBV7-2 combines with J gene TRBJ2-7, with 7 bases matching TRBD1. The V gene end was trimmed by 5 bases and the J gene end by 2 bases; junction bases not matched to a gene: 9. CDR3 size: 15 residues. Germline V gene lookup returns CDR1 SGHTA and CDR2 FQGNSA. For the CDR3, the DNA is TGTGCCAGCAGCCCCGGGACAGCCGGTCCCTACGAGCAGTACTTC. Encoded protein: CASSPGTAGPYEQYF.

The V call is TRBV23-1, the J call TRBJ1-2; D gene unclear. TRBV23-1 is recorded as an ORF, its role being uncertain. The CDR3 sequence is 15 residues long. Between the trimmed V and J ends, which lost 8 bases and 4 bases, there was a span of 20 bases. DNA of the CDR3: TGCGCCAGCGGATTTGGACTGATACTCTTCTATGGCTACACCTTC. This encodes CASGFGLILFYGYTF.

The V gene is TRBV15, the J gene TRBJ2-3, with D unclear. From germline, CDR1 is LNHNV and CDR2 YYDKDF (reference sequence). The V end was cut by 3 bases, the J end by 0 bases, with 4 bases between. This CDR3 spans 13 amino acids. The CDR3 reads CATSRESTDTQYF. Here the CDR3 DNA reads TGTGCCACCAGCAGGGAAAGCACAGATACGCAGTATTTT.

The chain has TRBV7-8 and TRBJ2-6; D is uncertain. CDR3 length: 13 amino acids. Trimming removed 5 bases from V and 0 bases from J, with 2 bases in between. Germline assignment: CDR1 SGHVS and CDR2 FQNEAQ. DNA of the CDR3: TGTGCCAGCAGCCACTCTGGGGCCAACGTCCTGACTTTC. Translating it yields CASSHSGANVLTF.

The V call is TRBV30, the J call TRBJ2-1, with 12 nucleotides matching TRBD2. The trim removed 3 bases at V and 3 bases at J, leaving 0 bases unmatched. CDR1 and CDR2 from the germline V gene are GTSNPN and SVGIG (reference sequence). The CDR3 length is 14 residues. In DNA, the CDR3 is TGTGCCTGGAGGACTAGCGGGAGCTACAATGAGCAGTTCTTC. This gives the protein CAWRTSGSYNEQFF.

The chain uses TRBV4-3 and TRBJ2-3; no definite D call. Per germline, CDR1 LGHNA and CDR2 YSLEER. V lost 0 bases, J lost 2 bases, and 6 bases lay in between. The CDR3 extends over 14 amino acids. The CDR3 DNA is TGCGCCAGCAGCCAAGAATACCACACAGATACGCAGTATTTT. It encodes CASSQEYHTDTQYF.

The rearrangement links TRBV9 to TRBJ2-4; no clear D. The CDR3 runs 14 residues. The germline V gene has CDR1 SGDLS and CDR2 YYNGEE. Between the trimmed V and J ends, which lost 1 base and 0 bases, there was a span of 5 bases. CDR3: CASSVTVAKNIQYF. The CDR3 coding sequence is TGTGCCAGCAGCGTAACGGTAGCCAAAAACATTCAGTACTTC. The entire variable domain, with the rest obtained from reference TRBV9 and TRBJ2-4, is as follows: DSGVTQTPKHLITATGQRVTLRCSPRSGDLSVYWYQQSLDQGLQFLIQYYNGEERAKGNILERFSAQQFPDLHSELNLSSLELGDSALYFCASSVTVAKNIQYFGAGTRLSVL.

This clone was seen a few times. V is TRBV29-1 and J is TRBJ2-3, with 7 bases lining up with TRBD2. The CDR3 consists of 14 residues. CDR1 is SQVTM, CDR2 ANQGSEA, per germline. V was clipped by 6 bases and J by 4 bases; unmatched bases: 10. Written as DNA, the CDR3 is TGCAGCGTCGCACTTCGACTAGCCGCAGATACGCAGTATTTT. It is translated as CSVALRLAADTQYF.

Note on this clone: Other DNA sequences in this sample translate to the same CDR3. The rearrangement uses TRBV25-1 and TRBJ1-5; 7 bases align to TRBD1. Germline assignment: CDR1 MGHDK and CDR2 SYGVNS. The ends lost 5 bases at V and 2 bases at J; junction bases unmatched: 3. The CDR3 has 14 residues. CDR3 DNA sequence: TGTGCCAGCAGTCAGACAGGGCGCAATCAGCCCCAGCATTTT. Translating gives CASSQTGRNQPQHF.

As to this clone: This same CDR3 is encoded by further DNA sequences in the sample. CDR3 amino acids: CASSYSPGGTDTQYF. Here the CDR3 DNA reads TGTGCCAGCAGTTACTCCCCGGGGGGCACAGATACGCAGTATTTT. The V gene is TRBV6-5, the J gene TRBJ2-3, with D tentatively TRBD2 (6 bases). This CDR3 comprises 15 residues. Between the trimmed V and J ends, which lost 0 bases and 1 base, there was a span of 8 bases. Per germline, CDR1 MNHEY and CDR2 SVGAGI.

This clone was counted only a few times. V usage is TRBV30 and J usage is TRBJ1-3; 9 nucleotides agree with TRBD1. This CDR3 spans 15 amino acids. V was pared by 0 bases and J by 0 bases, with 0 bases of the junction left unmatched. CDR1 is GTSNPN, CDR2 SVGIG, per germline (reference sequence). This CDR3 is CAWSVGQGSGNTIYF. The CDR3 nucleotides read TGTGCCTGGAGTGTGGGACAGGGCTCTGGAAACACCATATATTTT.

The CDR3 here is CSVDRWEASADTQYF. The DNA of the CDR3 is TGCAGCGTTGATAGGTGGGAGGCCAGCGCAGATACGCAGTATTTT. The chain links TRBV29-1 to TRBJ2-3; possibly TRBD2 for D (6 bases). The V end lost 3 bases, the J end lost 4 bases, and 17 bases lay between the germline ends. The CDR3 has 15 residues. Germline CDR1 SQVTM, CDR2 ANQGSEA.

This sequence joins TRBV27 and TRBJ2-7; no clear D gene. The V gene lost 4 bases and the J gene lost 5 bases, with 21 bases spanning the gap. Germline CDR1 and CDR2: MNHEY and SMNVEV (reference sequence). The CDR3 loop spans 16 amino acids. The CDR3 loop is CASSSPLADPWHEQYF. Here the CDR3 DNA reads TGTGCCAGCAGTTCCCCCCTTGCGGACCCCTGGCACGAGCAGTACTTC.

The rearrangement links TRBV25-1 to TRBJ2-1; no clear D. This CDR3 is 13 amino acids long. Germline CDR1 and CDR2: MGHDK and SYGVNS. V was pared by 6 bases and J by 4 bases, with 10 bases between. CDR3 region: CASRVGNYNEQFF. For the CDR3, the DNA is TGTGCCAGCAGGGTGGGGAATTACAATGAGCAGTTCTTC.